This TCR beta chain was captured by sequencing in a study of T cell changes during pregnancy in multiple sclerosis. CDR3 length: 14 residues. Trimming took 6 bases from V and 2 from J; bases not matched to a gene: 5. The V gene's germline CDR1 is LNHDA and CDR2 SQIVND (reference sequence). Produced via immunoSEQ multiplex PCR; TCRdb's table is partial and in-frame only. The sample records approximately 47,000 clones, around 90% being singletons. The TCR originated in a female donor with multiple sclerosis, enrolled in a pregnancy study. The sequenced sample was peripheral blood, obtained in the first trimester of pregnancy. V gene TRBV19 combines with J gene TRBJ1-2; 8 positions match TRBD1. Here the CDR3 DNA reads TGTGCCAGTAGGGCCAACAGGGGGAACTATGGCTACACCTTC. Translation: CASRANRGNYGYTF.